This note documents a single T cell receptor (beta chain) sequence. The trim removed 5 bases at V and 4 bases at J, leaving 7 bases unmatched. This CDR3 comprises 15 residues. CDR1 is SGHTA, CDR2 FQGNSA, per germline. Data came from immunoSEQ multiplex PCR; TCRdb stores just in-frame clones and leaves some out. The table records 65,000 to 85,000 clones, about nine tenths of them present only once. This entry comes from a study of blood T cell repertoires in COVID-19. Study-wide context: Acute and convalescent COVID-19 samples came from the United States, Italy and Spain. Sources were T cells, B-cell-depleted T cells, or PBMCs; the material itself was cDNA or gDNA.

What was sequenced was peripheral blood. The chain employs TRBV7-2 and TRBJ2-2; 7 nucleotides agree with TRBD1. This TCR derives from a woman under 30 with acute or convalescent COVID-19. The DNA for the CDR3 is TGTGCCAGCAGCCCATACGGGACAGTCACCGGGGAGCTGTTTTTT. Its protein is CASSPYGTVTGELFF.